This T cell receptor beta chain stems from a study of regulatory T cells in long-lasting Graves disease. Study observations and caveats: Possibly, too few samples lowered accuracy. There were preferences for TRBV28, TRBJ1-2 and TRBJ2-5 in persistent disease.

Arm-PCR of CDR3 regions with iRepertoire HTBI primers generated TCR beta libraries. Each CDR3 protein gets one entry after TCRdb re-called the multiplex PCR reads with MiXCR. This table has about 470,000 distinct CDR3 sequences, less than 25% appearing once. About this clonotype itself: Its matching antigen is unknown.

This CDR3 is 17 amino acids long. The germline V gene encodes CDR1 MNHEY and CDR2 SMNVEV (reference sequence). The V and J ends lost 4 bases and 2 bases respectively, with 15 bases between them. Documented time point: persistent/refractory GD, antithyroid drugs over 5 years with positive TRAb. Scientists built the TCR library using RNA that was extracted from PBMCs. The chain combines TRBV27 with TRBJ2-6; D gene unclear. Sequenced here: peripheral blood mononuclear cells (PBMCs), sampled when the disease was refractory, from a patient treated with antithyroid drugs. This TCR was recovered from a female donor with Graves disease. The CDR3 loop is CASSSLPPRPGANVLTF. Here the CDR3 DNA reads TGTGCCAGCAGTTCCTTGCCCCCCCGCCCTGGGGCCAACGTCCTGACTTTC.